This T cell receptor beta chain was identified during a study of identical twins. The donor group consisted entirely of healthy Caucasians. Germline V gene lookup returns CDR1 MNHEY and CDR2 SMNVEV (reference sequence). The CDR3 sequence is 16 residues long. Trimming cost V 4 bases and J 2 bases; bases outside gene matches: 7. TCRdb ran MiXCR on the 5' RACE reads and lists one entry per CDR3 protein. Among a few hundred thousand distinct CDR3 sequences listed, about 13% were seen once. The same sample was also used in a study of yellow fever vaccine responses in identical twins.

V is TRBV27 and J is TRBJ2-2; 7 bases fit TRBD1. The TCR originated in a woman aged 18-29 years in good health. Sequenced: memory (CD45RO+) T cells sorted from blood. CDR3 region: CASSSRGQLNTGELFF. The CDR3 bases are TGTGCCAGCAGTTCACGGGGACAGCTAAACACCGGGGAGCTGTTTTTT.